The rows below give T cell receptor beta chains drawn from one sample of a study of T cells in tuberculosis. Some clones are missing from TCRdb's copy, which holds only in-frame ones; the method was immunoSEQ multiplex PCR. The sample carries 25,000 to 30,000 clones, around 90% recorded once. Material: PBMCs, obtained at tuberculosis diagnosis. Receptor source: an adult with tuberculosis. The CDR3 runs from the conserved cysteine through the conserved F or W. D genes are given only for firm matches. Clone size, where shown, is once, few, many, or a class for clones that have expanded.

DNA	CDR3	D	length	size	V	J
TGTGCCAGCAGTTACGACAGGGACTATGAGCAGTTCTTC	CASSYDRDYEQFF	-	13	-	TRBV6-5	TRBJ2-1
TGTGCCAGCACCGAGGCGGCGGCGAACACTGAAGCTTTCTTT	CASTEAAANTEAFF	-	14	-	TRBV7-2	TRBJ1-1
TGCGCCAGCAGCCAAGGGGAGGCTGCCTGGACGATTACTGAAGCTTTCTTT	CASSQGEAAWTITEAFF	-	17	-	TRBV4-3	TRBJ1-1
TGTGCCAGCAGTTACACCTCCGGGGGCTCCTACGAGCAGTACTTC	CASSYTSGGSYEQYF	-	15	once	TRBV6-5	TRBJ2-7
TGCAGCGTTGAAGATTATGGCAGGGGTCAGTTCTTC	CSVEDYGRGQFF	-	12	-	TRBV29-1	TRBJ2-1
TGTGCCAGCAGGCGGGGATGGGAGAGCAATCAGCCCCAGCATTTT	CASRRGWESNQPQHF	-	15	-	TRBV2	TRBJ1-5
TGTGCCAGCAGTTTCCATGGGGGCCCGCTATACAATGAGCAGTTCTTC	CASSFHGGPLYNEQFF	-	16	-	TRBV28	TRBJ2-1
TGTGCCAGCAGCAAAAAATGGACAGGGAACCAAGAGACCCAGTACTTC	CASSKKWTGNQETQYF	-	16	-	TRBV21-1	TRBJ2-5
TGTGCCAGCAGAGGGACAGGGGTTGTCACAGGCTACACCTTC	CASRGTGVVTGYTF	TRBD1	14	-	TRBV27	TRBJ1-2
TGCGCCAGCAGCCCCACGACAACGGCCCCGCCATCGAATGAGCAGTTCTTC	CASSPTTTAPPSNEQFF	-	17	-	TRBV4-1	TRBJ2-1